Shown below are 4 T cell receptor beta chains from a single sample sequenced in a study of T cells in Graves' hyperthyroidism and ophthalmopathy. The source material, RNA transcripts, was used to amplify TCR beta CDR3 regions. First-round RT-PCR targeting the TCR CDR3 was performed with the HTBI primer set. One entry per CDR3 protein results from TCRdb running MiXCR on the multiplex PCR reads. The sample includes about 720,000 distinct CDR3 sequences, around 20% of them seen just once. Sequencing used blood. All receptors derive from a woman in her forties or fifties with Graves' hyperthyroidism that later progressed to Graves' ophthalmopathy.

In this sample, this clonotype turned up a few times. V is TRBV6-1 and J is TRBJ1-4, with TRBD1 as a possible D gene (5 bases). Germline V gives CDR1 MNHNS, CDR2 SASEGT. V lost 8 bases and J 5 bases, leaving 15 bases between the germline ends. The CDR3 has 14 residues. The chain's CDR3 is CASGPGTVNEKLFF. CDR3 nucleotide sequence: TGTGCCAGCGGACCCGGGACGGTGAATGAAAAACTGTTTTTT.

DNA for the CDR3: TGCGCCAGCAGCTTGGAGGATTTGGGTGAGCAGTTCTTC. Protein sequence: CASSLEDLGEQFF. The gene calls are TRBV5-1 and TRBJ2-1, with D unresolved. From germline, CDR1 is SGHRS and CDR2 YFSETQ. V was pared by 0 bases and J by 9 bases, with 10 bases between. The CDR3 spans 13 residues.

The genes are TRBV5-1 and TRBJ1-2; TRBD1 agrees at 9 bases. Germline V lookup: CDR1 SGHRS, CDR2 YFSETQ. J was trimmed by 2 bases and V by 7 bases; bases with no gene match: 12. The CDR3 loop spans 16 amino acids. CDR3 protein: CASAPITGGGNYGYTF. The CDR3 DNA reads TGCGCCAGCGCCCCCATAACAGGGGGCGGCAACTATGGCTACACCTTC. Together with reference TRBV5-1 and TRBJ1-2, the CDR3 gives the full variable domain: KAGVTQTPRYLIKTRGQQVTLSCSPISGHRSVSWYQQTPGQGLQFLFEYFSETQRNKGNFPGRFSGRQFSNSRSEMNVSTLELGDSALYLCASAPITGGGNYGYTFGSGTRLTVV.

This clonotype turned up a few times. The rearrangement links TRBV12-3 or TRBV12-4 to TRBJ1-1; TRBD1 is a possible D gene (5 bases). The CDR3 length is 14 residues. V lost 6 bases and J 2 bases, leaving 13 bases between the germline ends. The CDR3 protein is CASRGDAQNTEAFF. CDR3 coding DNA: TGTGCCAGCAGGGGGGACGCGCAAAACACTGAAGCTTTCTTT.